A selection of T cell receptor beta chains follows, all from one sample in a study of blood T cell repertoires in COVID-19. Profiling relied on immunoSEQ multiplex PCR, and the TCRdb table lists in-frame clones only, not all of them. The repertoire holds nearly 15,000 clones, with 88% as singletons. The material sequenced was peripheral blood. These receptors were collected from a human donor in a cohort sampled during active COVID-19. Both conserved end residues are part of each CDR3. The D gene is left open where the match is weak. Clone size, where shown, is once, few, many, or a class for clones that have expanded.

d_call	cdr3_length	v_call	clone_size	j_call	cdr3_nt	cdr3_aa
NA	15	TRBV5-6	NA	TRBJ2-7	TGTGCCAGCAGCTCCACCAGGAGGGTAGGATACGAGCAGTACTTC	CASSSTRRVGYEQYF
NA	15	TRBV7-6	NA	TRBJ2-3	TGTGCCAGCAGCAAAGGTTGGGAGAAACTAGATACGCAGTATTTT	CASSKGWEKLDTQYF
NA	15	TRBV19	NA	TRBJ1-1	TGTGCCAGTAGTGTCGTCCCCCGCGGGAACACTGAAGCTTTCTTT	CASSVVPRGNTEAFF
NA	17	TRBV21-1	NA	TRBJ1-5	TGTGCCAGCAGCAAAGGTCCCGTTAGTTTCATCAATCAGCCCCAGCATTTT	CASSKGPVSFINQPQHF
NA	17	TRBV21-1	NA	TRBJ2-7	TGTGCCAGCAGCAAAAGGTGGTGGACTAGCGGTACCTACGAGCAGTACTTC	CASSKRWWTSGTYEQYF
TRBD2	14	TRBV30	NA	TRBJ2-1	TGTGCCGGGAGGGGGGGGACTAGTACGATTGAGCAGTTCTTC	CAGRGGTSTIEQFF
NA	13	TRBV19	NA	TRBJ2-2	TGTGCCAGTAGTATTTCCGGCACCGGGGAGCTGTTTTTT	CASSISGTGELFF
TRBD2	17	TRBV28	NA	TRBJ2-4	TGTGCCAGCAGTTTCCAGCTAGCGGGAGGGGCCAAAAACATTCAGTACTTC	CASSFQLAGGAKNIQYF
TRBD1	15	TRBV5-1	NA	TRBJ1-4	TGCGCCAGCAGCGGGACAGGTTCAACTAATGAAAAACTGTTTTTT	CASSGTGSTNEKLFF
TRBD2	14	TRBV7-9	NA	TRBJ2-1	TGTGCCAGCAGTCGGGGGGGTAGATACAATGAGCAGTTCTTC	CASSRGGRYNEQFF
NA	17	TRBV11-3	NA	TRBJ2-1	TGTGCCAGCAGCCCCGAGGTGGGGGCCTTATCATACAATGAGCAGTTCTTC	CASSPEVGALSYNEQFF
TRBD2	17	TRBV2	NA	TRBJ2-1	TGTGCCACCCGACTAGCGGGATACCCTAGCTCCTACAATGAGCAGTTCTTC	CATRLAGYPSSYNEQFF
NA	14	TRBV19	NA	TRBJ1-1	TGTGCCAGTAGTATTCCGGTCATGAACACTGAAGCTTTCTTT	CASSIPVMNTEAFF
TRBD1	14	TRBV28	once	TRBJ2-2	TGTGCCAGCACAAGGACAGGGTCCACGGGGGAGCTGTTTTTT	CASTRTGSTGELFF
NA	13	TRBV12-3/TRBV12-4	NA	TRBJ1-1	TGTGCCAGCGGCCCTGGCCGGAACACTGAAGCTTTCTTT	CASGPGRNTEAFF
NA	15	TRBV21-1	NA	TRBJ2-7	TGTGCCAGCCCCCGGACAGCACATTCGCAATACGAGCAGTACTTC	CASPRTAHSQYEQYF
NA	16	TRBV18	NA	TRBJ1-2	TGTGCCAGCTCACGGGCTAACAGGGCCCACGACTATGGCTACACCTTC	CASSRANRAHDYGYTF
NA	16	TRBV11-3	NA	TRBJ2-1	TGTGCCAGCAGCTTAAGCACTTCGAGCTCCTACAATGAGCAGTTCTTC	CASSLSTSSSYNEQFF
NA	17	TRBV21-1	NA	TRBJ2-3	TGTGCCAGCAGTCTTAGTAGCGGGAGGGTGAGCACAGATACGCAGTATTTT	CASSLSSGRVSTDTQYF
TRBD2	17	TRBV7-2	NA	TRBJ2-5	TGTGCCAGCAGCTCGCGACCGACTAGCGGGAGTGGAGAGACCCAGTACTTC	CASSSRPTSGSGETQYF
TRBD1	14	TRBV18	NA	TRBJ2-7	TGTGCCAGCTCCCGCGACAGGGGCGGCAACGAGCAGTACTTC	CASSRDRGGNEQYF
TRBD1	14	TRBV6-5	NA	TRBJ1-4	TGTGCCAGCAGGGCGGACAGGTTTAATGAAAAACTGTTTTTT	CASRADRFNEKLFF
NA	15	TRBV19	NA	TRBJ2-7	TGTGCCAGTAGTATGTGGCACAACCTCCTAGCCGAGCAGTACTTC	CASSMWHNLLAEQYF